This TCR beta chain was obtained from a study of blood T cell repertoires in COVID-19. Study information: T cells, B-cell-depleted T cells, or PBMCs supplied cDNA or gDNA.

Original handling: Reference gene primer amplification gave nucleated cell count estimates. Using immunoSEQ multiplex PCR, the repertoire was profiled, and TCRdb retains in-frame clones only, with some absent. V and J calls and clone size are copied from that table; D and trimming were computed from the DNA. The sample lists 170,000 or so clones; around 83% were seen once. After removal of 0 bases from V and 7 bases from J, the junction contained 4 bases not matched to a gene. This CDR3 spans 15 amino acids. CDR1 is MNHEY and CDR2 is SVGAGI in the germline V gene. The source is a human donor in a cohort sampled during active COVID-19. The sequenced sample was peripheral blood. The rearrangement joins TRBV6-5 to TRBJ2-7, with TRBD1 matching 12 bases. The CDR3 sequence is CASSYSGTGGFEQYF. CDR3 bases: TGTGCCAGCAGTTACTCGGGGACAGGGGGCTTTGAGCAGTACTTC.